What follows are 12 T cell receptor beta chains derived from one specimen sequenced in a study of blood T cell repertoires in COVID-19. Assay: immunoSEQ multiplex PCR; the TCRdb copy retains only in-frame clones and omits some. The table includes approximately 230,000 clones, around four fifths detected once. Sequencing was done on a sample of peripheral blood. The receptors originated from a middle-aged woman with active or convalescent COVID-19.

The chain joins TRBV28 to TRBJ1-4; D not certain. The CDR3 sequence is 11 residues long. CDR1 is MDHEN and CDR2 is SYDVKM in the germline V gene. Trimming removed 5 bases at V and 11 bases at J, with 9 bases between. CDR3 amino acids: CASSREFKLFF. In nucleotides, the CDR3 is TGTGCCAGCAGTCGGGAGTTCAAACTGTTTTTT.

V and J are TRBV7-9 and TRBJ2-3; TRBD2 matches 7 bases. CDR3 length: 17 amino acids. Germline V CDR1 and CDR2: SEHNR, FQNEAQ (reference sequence). Trimming cost V 5 bases and J 3 bases; bases outside gene matches: 14. CDR3 in amino acids: CASSPTAQRGRTDTQYF. In nucleotides, the CDR3 is TGTGCCAGCAGCCCCACAGCCCAGCGGGGAAGGACAGATACGCAGTATTTT.

This clone occurred a few times. The V and J genes are TRBV2 and TRBJ1-6; 9 nucleotides match TRBD1. The CDR3 runs 15 residues. Germline V gives CDR1 SNHLY, CDR2 FYNNEI. Trimming removed 6 bases from V and 6 bases from J; junction bases left unmatched: 6. The CDR3 loop reads CASSGTGLGNSPLHF. For the CDR3, the DNA is TGTGCCAGCAGCGGGACAGGGCTGGGTAATTCACCCCTCCACTTT.

The chain has TRBV2 and TRBJ2-7, with 8 bases that match TRBD1. The CDR3 is 15 amino acids. The germline gives CDR1 SNHLY, CDR2 FYNNEI. V lost 4 bases, J lost 2 bases, and 7 bases stayed unmatched. The CDR3 nucleotides read TGTGCCAGCAGTGTCCGGGACAGGAATACCTACGAGCAGTACTTC. It encodes CASSVRDRNTYEQYF.

The rearrangement joins TRBV15 to TRBJ1-1; no clear D gene. Germline CDR1 LNHNV, CDR2 YYDKDF (reference sequence). The CDR3 is made up of 14 amino acids. Trimming removed 0 bases from V and 5 bases from J, with 10 bases in between. In DNA, the CDR3 is TGTGCCACCAGCAGAGACCCGGGGAAGACTGAAGCTTTCTTT. As protein: CATSRDPGKTEAFF.

The chain joins TRBV6-5 to TRBJ1-6, with TRBD1 identical over 8 bases. This CDR3 spans 14 amino acids. Germline V gives CDR1 MNHEY, CDR2 SVGAGI. With V trimmed by 4 bases and J by 11 bases, 7 bases remained unmatched. For the CDR3, the DNA is TGTGCCAGCAGTTTGGGGCAGGGGGCTGCACCCCTCCACTTT. Translation gives CASSLGQGAAPLHF.

The chain uses TRBV5-4 and TRBJ1-2; 9 bases map to TRBD1. Looked up from germline, CDR1 is SGHNT and CDR2 is YYREEE (reference sequence). Trimming cost V 4 bases and J 0 bases; bases outside gene matches: 7. The CDR3 sequence is 16 residues long. In DNA form, the CDR3 reads TGTGCCAGCAGCCCAGGACAGGGGTACTCTAACTATGGCTACACCTTC. Translated: CASSPGQGYSNYGYTF.

The CDR3 region is CASSLGQDYTF. The DNA of the CDR3 is TGTGCCAGCAGTTTAGGGCAGGACTACACCTTC. The genes are TRBV12-3 or TRBV12-4 and TRBJ1-2; no reliable D call. With 1 base removed from V and 10 bases from J, the gap between germline ends came to 7 bases. This CDR3 is 11 amino acids long.

The CDR3 nucleotides read TGTGCCAGCTCACCACAACAGGCCAATCAGCCCCAGCATTTT. This sequence encodes CASSPQQANQPQHF. The chain links TRBV18 to TRBJ1-5, with a tentative D call TRBD1 (5 bases). Trimming cost V 1 base and J 3 bases, with 7 bases left between them. This CDR3 is built from 14 residues. Germline CDR1 reads KGHSH; CDR2 reads LQKENI.

The chain employs TRBV19 and TRBJ1-2; 11 nucleotides match TRBD1. The length of the CDR3 is 14 residues. CDR1 is LNHDA, CDR2 SQIVND, per germline (reference sequence). Losses at the gene ends were 5 bases for V and 5 bases for J; bases not matched to a gene: 4. CDR3 amino acids: CASSGDRGKYGYTF. CDR3 DNA sequence: TGTGCCAGTAGTGGGGACAGGGGGAAGTATGGCTACACCTTC.

The chain employs TRBV28 and TRBJ2-7; D possibly corresponds to TRBD2 (6 bases). Germline assignment: CDR1 MDHEN and CDR2 SYDVKM. V lost 5 bases to trimming and J lost 3 bases, with 11 bases between them. This CDR3 has 13 amino acids. This chain's CDR3 is CASSEGTLYEQYF. The CDR3 coding sequence is TGTGCCAGCAGTGAAGGGACTCTCTACGAGCAGTACTTC.

V and J are TRBV7-6 and TRBJ2-7; maybe TRBD2 (7 bases). Germline V gives CDR1 SGHVS, CDR2 FNYEAQ. The CDR3 totals 16 residues. Trimming took off 1 base at V and 2 bases at J, with 15 bases between the two ends. The CDR3 protein is CASSLGGGDSPYEQYF. As DNA, the CDR3 is TGTGCCAGCAGCTTAGGAGGGGGGGACTCCCCCTACGAGCAGTACTTC.